In this sample, the clone carrying this T cell receptor beta chain turned up a few times. This specimen includes other DNA sequences encoding the same CDR3. The source of the sample is a study of blood T cell repertoires in COVID-19. The overall study: There were acute and convalescent COVID-19 samples, and they came from the United States, Italy and Spain. The cDNA or gDNA used as material had been derived from T cells, B-cell-depleted T cells, or PBMCs.

Original methodology: Estimation of nucleated cell counts was performed using reference gene primer amplification. The protocol was immunoSEQ multiplex PCR, while the TCRdb copy is restricted to in-frame clones and leaves out a portion. V and J calls and clone size are given by that table; D and trimming were obtained from the DNA. The repertoire holds 250,000 or so clones, 88% seen once, with 0.99% in the top ten. Germline V gene data show CDR1 as SGHRS and CDR2 as YFSETQ. The CDR3 contains 15 residues. V gave up 2 bases and J gave up 6 bases; unmatched junction bases: 7. The specimen sequenced was peripheral blood. The chain combines TRBV5-1 with TRBJ2-2, with TRBD2 matching over 7 bases. The TCR originated in a woman between 40 and 55 years old who had recovered from COVID-19. The CDR3 loop is CASSLGARGAGELFF. CDR3 nucleotide sequence: TGCGCCAGCAGCTTAGGGGCCCGGGGGGCCGGGGAGCTGTTTTTT.